This TCR beta chain was identified in a study of neurological immune-mediated disorders. The sample holds many counts of this clonotype. MiXCR was run by TCRdb on the 5' RACE reads, yielding one entry per CDR3 protein. The sample shows tens of thousands of distinct CDR3 sequences, 2.5% of them seen only once. The V segment lost 2 bases and the J segment 3 bases; nucleotides outside the gene matches: 2. CDR1 and CDR2 from the germline V gene are SEHNR and FQNEAQ (reference sequence). CDR3 length: 15 residues. This receptor was identified in a man aged 50-59 years with multiple sclerosis. The J gene is TRBJ2-1, the V gene TRBV7-9; 9 positions match TRBD2. The sample taken for sequencing was PBMCs. CDR3: CASSLSRGGYNEQFF. CDR3 nucleotides: TGTGCCAGCAGCTTATCGCGGGGGGGCTACAATGAGCAGTTCTTC. Looking up the rest from reference TRBV7-9 and TRBJ2-1 gives the full variable domain: DTGVSQNPRHKITKRGQNVTFRCDPISEHNRLYWYRQTLGQGPEFLTYFQNEAQLEKSRLLSDRFSAERPKGSFSTLEIQRTEQGDSAMYLCASSLSRGGYNEQFFGPGTRLTVL.